The entry that follows covers one T cell receptor (beta chain) sequence. CDR1 and CDR2 from the germline V gene are SGHNT and YYREEE (reference sequence). The CDR3 length is 15 residues. V lost 6 bases to trimming and J lost 6 bases, with 21 bases between them. Participant reports of clinical history set cohort assignment. The record originates from a study of blood T cell repertoires in COVID-19. Across the whole study: PBMCs, B-cell-depleted T cells, or T cells provided the cDNA or gDNA that made up the material.

Profiling relied on immunoSEQ multiplex PCR, and the TCRdb table lists in-frame clones only, not all of them. Among some 300,000 clones listed, 89% were seen once. This TCR derives from a woman between 50 and 59 years old who had been exposed to COVID-19. Material: PBMCs or T cells enriched from blood (not recorded which). This chain links TRBV5-4 with TRBJ1-1, with D perhaps matching TRBD1 (6 bases). The CDR3, as DNA: TGTGCCAGCACCCAGGGAGGGGGGGACTTCGCTGAAGCTTTCTTT. Amino acids: CASTQGGGDFAEAFF.